This TCR beta chain comes out of a study of T cells in Graves' hyperthyroidism and ophthalmopathy. Across the whole study: Peripheral blood collection took place at initial diagnosis, before any treatment.

At least ten counts were recorded for this clonotype. The antigen remains undetermined. RNA transcripts provided the source from which TCR beta CDR3 regions were amplified. The HTBI primer set drove a first-round RT-PCR of the TCR CDR3. TCRdb redid the calling of the multiplex PCR reads with MiXCR, one entry per CDR3 protein. The repertoire includes 250,000 to 300,000 distinct CDR3 sequences, approximately 15% of them detected once, and 7.9% sits in the top ten. Findings and caveats of the study: Onset of ophthalmopathy came a median around 7.1 months after the model predicted it.

V was pared by 4 bases and J by 5 bases, with 2 bases of the junction left unmatched. CDR1 is SGHTA, CDR2 FQGNSA, per germline. CDR3 length: 13 residues. This receptor was taken from a woman aged 40 to 55 with Graves' hyperthyroidism. The specimen was blood. This chain links TRBV7-2 with TRBJ2-1; 7 bases map to TRBD1. The DNA for the CDR3 is TGTGCCAGCAGCTCCGACAGGGACAATGAGCAGTTCTTC. Translation gives CASSSDRDNEQFF. Looking up the rest from reference TRBV7-2 and TRBJ2-1 gives the full variable domain: GAGVSQSPSNKVTEKGKDVELRCDPISGHTALYWYRQSLGQGLEFLIYFQGNSAPDKSGLPSDRFSAERTGGSVSTLTIQRTQQEDSAVYLCASSSDRDNEQFFGPGTRLTVL.